This T cell receptor (beta chain) was captured in a study of Ad26.COV2.S vaccination and SARS-CoV-2 variants. At the level of the study: Ad26.COV2.S given intramuscularly, once or twice 56 days apart.

Treatment of the sample: around 19 received Ad26.COV2.S at low or high dose, single or two shots; about five received placebo; per-sample allocation not given. Following the first vaccine or placebo injection, samples were taken on day 63. Ad26.COV2.S expressed prefusion-stabilized spike from the original Wuhan strain. Using immunoSEQ multiplex PCR, the repertoire was profiled, and TCRdb retains in-frame clones only, with some absent. The profile covers roughly 420,000 clones, with 88% appearing a single time and less than 4.5% taken by the ten largest. Study outcomes and limitations: Breadth, reportedly substantial, characterized the spike-specific CD8+ and CD4+ T cell responses after vaccination. Assessments of TCR breadth and depth may have underestimated the total T cell responses.

The V end was cut by 6 bases, the J end by 5 bases, with 16 bases between. There are 14 residues in the CDR3. Germline CDR1 is MNHEY and CDR2 is SVGEGT. Details on this clone: What it binds is unknown.

The sequencing used peripheral blood, collected in a trial of Ad26.COV2.S vaccine versus placebo. This clonotype was obtained from a person aged 18-65 years who received the Ad26.COV2.S COVID-19 vaccine or a placebo. V usage is TRBV6-2 or TRBV6-3 and J usage is TRBJ1-1; D remains ambiguous. The chain's CDR3 is CASSFKESITEAFF. For the CDR3, the DNA is TGTGCCAGCAGCTTTAAGGAGAGTATTACTGAAGCTTTCTTT.